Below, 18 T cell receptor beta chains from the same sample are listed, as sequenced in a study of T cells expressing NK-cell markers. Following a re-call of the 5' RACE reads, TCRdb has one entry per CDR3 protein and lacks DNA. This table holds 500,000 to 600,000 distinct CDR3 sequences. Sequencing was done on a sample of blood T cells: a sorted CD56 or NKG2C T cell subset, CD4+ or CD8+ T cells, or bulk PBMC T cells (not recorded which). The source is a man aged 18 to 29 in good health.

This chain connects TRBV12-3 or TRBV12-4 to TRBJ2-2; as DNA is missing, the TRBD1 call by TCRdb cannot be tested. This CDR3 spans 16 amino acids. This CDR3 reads CASRDMGGEPTGELFF.

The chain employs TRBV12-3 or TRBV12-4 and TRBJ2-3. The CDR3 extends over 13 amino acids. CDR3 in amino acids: CASSSTTADTQYF.

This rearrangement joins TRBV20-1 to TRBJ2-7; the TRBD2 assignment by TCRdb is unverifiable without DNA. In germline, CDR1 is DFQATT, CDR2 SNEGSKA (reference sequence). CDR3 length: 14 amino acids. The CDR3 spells CSASPGGLTYEQYF.

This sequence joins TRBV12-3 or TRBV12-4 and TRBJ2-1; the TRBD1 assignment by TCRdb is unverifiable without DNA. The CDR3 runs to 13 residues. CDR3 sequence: CASGQGARNEQFF.

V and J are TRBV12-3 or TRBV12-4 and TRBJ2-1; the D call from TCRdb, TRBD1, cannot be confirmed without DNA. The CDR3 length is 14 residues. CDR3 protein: CASSSGGGRNEQFF.

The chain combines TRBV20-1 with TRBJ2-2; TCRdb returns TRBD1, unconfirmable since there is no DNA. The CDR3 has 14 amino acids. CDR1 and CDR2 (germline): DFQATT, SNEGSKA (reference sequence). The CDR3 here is CSAHPPSYTGELFF.

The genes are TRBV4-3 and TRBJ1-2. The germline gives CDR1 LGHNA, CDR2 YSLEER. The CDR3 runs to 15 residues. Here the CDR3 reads CASSQDGGINYGYTF.

CDR3 amino acids: CAINQGTYGYTF. The genes are TRBV10-3 and TRBJ1-2; the D call from TCRdb, TRBD1, cannot be confirmed without DNA. The CDR3 spans 12 residues. Germline V lookup: CDR1 ENHRY, CDR2 SYGVKD.

The CDR3 sequence is CASSLAGTQGGTDTQYF. The rearrangement uses TRBV5-1 and TRBJ2-3; TCRdb reports TRBD1, a call that lacks DNA to check it against. Germline V CDR1 and CDR2: SGHRS, YFSETQ. The CDR3 contains 17 residues.

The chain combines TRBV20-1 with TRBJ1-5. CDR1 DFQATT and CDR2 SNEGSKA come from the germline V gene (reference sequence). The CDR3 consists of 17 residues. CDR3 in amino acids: CSARDFKTAYSNQPQHF.

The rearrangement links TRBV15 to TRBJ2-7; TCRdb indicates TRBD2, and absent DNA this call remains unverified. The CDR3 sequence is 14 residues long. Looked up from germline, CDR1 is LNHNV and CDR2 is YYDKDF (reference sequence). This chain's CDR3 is CATSRRGRSYEQYF.

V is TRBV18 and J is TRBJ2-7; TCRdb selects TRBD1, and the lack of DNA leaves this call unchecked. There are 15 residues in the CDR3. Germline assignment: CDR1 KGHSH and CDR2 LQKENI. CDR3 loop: CASPRGPGGAYEQYF.

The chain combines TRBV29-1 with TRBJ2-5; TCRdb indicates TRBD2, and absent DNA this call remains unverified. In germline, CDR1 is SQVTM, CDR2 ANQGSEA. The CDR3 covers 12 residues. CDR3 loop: CSVGLASETQYF.

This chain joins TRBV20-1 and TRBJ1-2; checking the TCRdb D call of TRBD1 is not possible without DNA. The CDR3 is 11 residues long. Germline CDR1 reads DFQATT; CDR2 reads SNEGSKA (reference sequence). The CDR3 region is CSPRGGMNYTF.

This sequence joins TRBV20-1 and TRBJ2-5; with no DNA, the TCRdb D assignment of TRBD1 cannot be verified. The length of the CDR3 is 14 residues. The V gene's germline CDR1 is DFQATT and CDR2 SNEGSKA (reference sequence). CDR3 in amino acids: CSARVLGAPETQYF.

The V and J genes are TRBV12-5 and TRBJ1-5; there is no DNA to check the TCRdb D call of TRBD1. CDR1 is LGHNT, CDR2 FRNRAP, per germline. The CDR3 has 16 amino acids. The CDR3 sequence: CASGTDKGASNQPQHF.

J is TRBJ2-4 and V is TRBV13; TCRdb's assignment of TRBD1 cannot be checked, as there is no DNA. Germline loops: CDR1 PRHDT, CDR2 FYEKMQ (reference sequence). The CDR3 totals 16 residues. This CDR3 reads CASSVTGVLAKNIQYF.

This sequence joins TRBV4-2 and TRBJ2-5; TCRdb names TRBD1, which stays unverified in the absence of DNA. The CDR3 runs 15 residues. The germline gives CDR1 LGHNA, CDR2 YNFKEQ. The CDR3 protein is CASSQAGRGLETQYF.